The 31 T cell receptor beta chains below come from one sample, sequenced in a study of T-cell reconstitution after alpha-beta-depleted transplantation in children. This sample's TCRbeta library carried unique molecular identifier barcodes. TCRdb redid the calling of the PCR reads with MiXCR, one entry per CDR3 protein. Here the sample spans around 300,000 distinct CDR3 sequences, about 9.5% being singletons. The starting material was PBMCs, obtained before TCRalphabeta/CD19-depleted stem cell transplant. Source of these receptors: a boy younger than two with acute myeloid leukemia, due to receive a stem cell transplant.

There are many counts of this clonotype. The chain employs TRBV28 and TRBJ2-1; 16 bases are a match to TRBD2. CDR3 length: 19 amino acids. Trimming at V came to 6 bases and at J to 1 base, leaving 9 bases not matched to a gene. In germline, CDR1 is MDHEN, CDR2 SYDVKM. The CDR3 here is CASRVSGLAGGFSYNEQFF. DNA for the CDR3: TGTGCCAGCAGAGTTTCGGGACTAGCGGGGGGGTTTTCCTACAATGAGCAGTTCTTC.

This clonotype was counted ten times or more. The gene calls are TRBV12-3 or TRBV12-4 and TRBJ2-4, with 9 nucleotides matching TRBD1. V gave up 5 bases and J gave up 0 bases; unmatched junction bases: 8. This CDR3 is built from 17 residues. The CDR3 loop is CASSPRTGEIAKNIQYF. The CDR3 region has the DNA TGTGCCAGCAGTCCCCGGACAGGGGAGATAGCCAAAAACATTCAGTACTTC.

This clonotype was counted at least ten times. The gene calls are TRBV11-2 and TRBJ1-1, with TRBD1 matching 7 bases. Looked up from germline, CDR1 is SGHAT and CDR2 is FQNNGV. The ends lost 4 bases at V and 7 bases at J; junction bases unmatched: 9. The length of the CDR3 is 14 residues. CDR3 sequence: CASSSLRGQLEAFF. For the CDR3, the DNA is TGTGCCAGCAGCTCTCTCCGGGGACAGCTTGAAGCTTTCTTT.

This clonotype was counted many times. The V call is TRBV7-2, the J call TRBJ2-7; D is perhaps TRBD2 (6 bases). Deletions cut 3 bases from V and 2 bases from J, with 11 bases between. The CDR3 is 14 residues long. CDR1 is SGHTA and CDR2 is FQGNSA in the germline V gene. CDR3 bases: TGTGCCAGCAGCTTGCTAGCGCCTACCTACGAGCAGTACTTC. Translating it yields CASSLLAPTYEQYF.

This clonotype was counted ten times or more. Here the CDR3 reads CASSLDRGASYNEQFF. CDR3 in DNA: TGTGCCAGCAGCTTAGATCGGGGAGCGTCCTACAATGAGCAGTTCTTC. The rearrangement links TRBV11-2 to TRBJ2-1, with D tentatively TRBD2 (5 bases). Trimming removed 0 bases at V and 1 base at J, with 10 bases between. CDR3 length equals 16 residues. Germline V gene data show CDR1 as SGHAT and CDR2 as FQNNGV.

This clonotype was counted ten times or more. The chain recombines TRBV6-5 with TRBJ2-7; the D gene is possibly TRBD2 (6 bases). The CDR3 covers 14 residues. Germline lookup yields CDR1 MNHEY and CDR2 SVGAGI. V lost 0 bases to trimming and J lost 0 bases, with 6 bases between them. CDR3 loop: CASSYSGGSYEQYF. The CDR3 nucleotides read TGTGCCAGCAGTTACTCGGGGGGCTCCTACGAGCAGTACTTC.

The table lists this clonotype with a few counts. This may be a read error, as it is one base from a much larger clone. The gene calls are TRBV5-1 and TRBJ2-7; TRBD2 might be the D (6 bases). The CDR3 is made up of 14 amino acids. Germline V lookup: CDR1 SGHRS, CDR2 YFSETQ. V lost 5 bases, J lost 2 bases, and 14 bases lay in between. The CDR3 loop reads CASRADGEAYEQYF. For the CDR3, the DNA is TGCGCCAGCAGGGCGGATGGGGAGGCCTACGAGCAGTACTTC.

This clonotype was seen repeatedly, ten times or more. The chain couples TRBV12-3 or TRBV12-4 to TRBJ1-5; no reliable D call. This CDR3 contains 16 residues. V dropped 6 bases and J dropped 2 bases, with 17 bases sitting between them. The CDR3 spells CASSPTDLVGNQPQHF. The CDR3 bases are TGTGCCAGCAGCCCAACAGACCTAGTCGGCAATCAGCCCCAGCATTTT.

This clonotype was seen a handful of times. J is TRBJ1-5 and V is TRBV20-1; D may be TRBD1 (6 bases). Per germline, CDR1 DFQATT and CDR2 SNEGSKA (reference sequence). Trimming took 1 base from V and 1 from J, leaving 26 bases between them. There are 20 residues in the CDR3. CDR3 amino acids: CSARVRQQGKEGPSNQPQHF. The CDR3, as DNA: TGCAGTGCTAGAGTCCGACAACAGGGCAAGGAGGGCCCGAGCAATCAGCCCCAGCATTTT.

The sample holds many counts of this clonotype. V gene TRBV27 combines with J gene TRBJ2-7; TRBD1 might be the D (6 bases). Trimming cost V 4 bases and J 1 base, with 11 bases left between them. The CDR3 totals 14 residues. Germline assignment: CDR1 MNHEY and CDR2 SMNVEV (reference sequence). The CDR3 nucleotides read TGTGCCAGCAGTTCAGGGGCCCTATCCTACGAGCAGTACTTC. It yields the protein CASSSGALSYEQYF.

This clonotype turned up a few times. Compared with germline, one end of the junction differs, possibly owing to a read error. The V and J genes are TRBV7-7 and TRBJ2-2; perhaps TRBD1 as D (5 bases). The CDR3 spans 15 residues. CDR1 is SSHAT, CDR2 FNYEAQ, per germline (reference sequence). This CDR3 is CASSLGAANTGELFF. CDR3 coding DNA: TGTGCTAGCAGCTTAGGGGCGGCGAACACCGGGGAGCTGTTTTTT.

This clonotype has just a few counts. The V gene is TRBV11-2, the J gene TRBJ1-5, with 7 bases that match TRBD1. With 2 bases clipped from V and 1 base from J, the junction kept 11 bases outside the gene matches. Germline V CDR1 and CDR2: SGHAT, FQNNGV. The CDR3 is made up of 18 amino acids. The chain's CDR3 is CASSLLGRQGGSNQPQHF. CDR3 nucleotide sequence: TGTGCCAGCAGCTTACTAGGTCGACAGGGAGGGAGCAATCAGCCCCAGCATTTT.

This clonotype has at least ten counts. The chain combines TRBV10-3 with TRBJ2-2; no clear D gene. Germline CDR1 ENHRY, CDR2 SYGVKD. The length of the CDR3 is 16 residues. V dropped 0 bases and J dropped 1 base, with 9 bases sitting between them. CDR3 in DNA: TGTGCCATCAGTGAGTCCCACCATGGGAACACCGGGGAGCTGTTTTTT. Residues: CAISESHHGNTGELFF.

In this sample, this clonotype turned up a few times. This rearrangement joins TRBV12-3 or TRBV12-4 to TRBJ1-5; D is possibly TRBD1 (5 bases). Trimming shortened V by 5 bases and J by 5 bases, and 22 bases separated the two germline ends. The length of the CDR3 is 17 residues. CDR3 sequence (DNA): TGTGCCAGCAGTCCAGGACATCTCATACATTGGGATCAGCCCCAGCATTTT. Its translation: CASSPGHLIHWDQPQHF.

This clonotype occurred many times. The J gene is TRBJ2-1, the V gene TRBV12-3 or TRBV12-4; TRBD2 matches at 10 bases. With 5 bases clipped from V and 4 bases from J, the junction kept 5 bases outside the gene matches. The CDR3 spans 15 residues. The CDR3 DNA is TGTGCCAGCAGTACCGGTAGCGGGAGGTACAATGAGCAGTTCTTC. Its translation is CASSTGSGRYNEQFF.

This clonotype was seen ten or more times. The chain employs TRBV5-6 and TRBJ1-2; a weak D match, TRBD1 (5 bases). Trimming took off 4 bases at V and 4 bases at J, with 20 bases between the two ends. Germline-derived CDR1 and CDR2 are SGHDT and YYEEEE. CDR3 size: 16 residues. The CDR3 region is CASSQQGPSGGYGYTF. In DNA, the CDR3 is TGTGCCAGCAGCCAGCAGGGTCCAAGCGGAGGCTATGGCTACACCTTC.

This clonotype was recorded many times. The rearrangement joins TRBV12-3 or TRBV12-4 to TRBJ2-7, with D perhaps assigned TRBD1 or TRBD2 (5 bases each). The CDR3 runs to 12 residues. Trimming pared 3 bases from V and 7 bases from J, leaving 10 bases between. This CDR3 is CASSFGGREQYF. Written as DNA, the CDR3 is TGTGCCAGCAGTTTTGGGGGAAGGGAGCAGTACTTC.

This clonotype was seen repeatedly, ten times or more. The V and J genes are TRBV10-3 and TRBJ2-1; D is tentatively TRBD1 or TRBD2 (5 bases each). This CDR3 region has 16 residues. The ends were cut back, 4 bases at V and 0 bases at J, with 13 bases in the middle. The germline CDR1 and CDR2 sequences are ENHRY and SYGVKD. In DNA form, the CDR3 reads TGTGCCATCAGTGGTGGGGGACCGAGCTCCTACAATGAGCAGTTCTTC. This sequence encodes CAISGGGPSSYNEQFF.

The rearrangement uses TRBV18 and TRBJ2-5, with D maybe TRBD1 (5 bases). Germline loops: CDR1 KGHSH, CDR2 LQKENI. The CDR3 is 15 residues long. Trimming left V 3 bases short and J 7 bases short, with 18 bases between. CDR3 in amino acids: CASSPLDTLKGTQYF. The DNA of the CDR3 is TGTGCCAGCTCACCGCTGGACACCCTTAAGGGGACCCAGTACTTC. Full variable domain (outside the CDR3, taken from reference TRBV18 and TRBJ2-5): NAGVMQNPRHLVRRRGQEARLRCSPMKGHSHVYWYRQLPEEGLKFMVYLQKENIIDESGMPKERFSAEFPKEGPSILRIQQVVRGDSAAYFCASSPLDTLKGTQYFGPGTRLLVL.

The chain carries TRBV20-1 and TRBJ2-2, with 11 nucleotides matching TRBD2. The CDR3 is made up of 20 amino acids. The ends lost 1 base at V and 5 bases at J; junction bases unmatched: 18. CDR1 and CDR2 from the germline V gene are DFQATT and SNEGSKA (reference sequence). CDR3 amino acids: CSARAPPGTSGTGGTGELFF. The CDR3 DNA reads TGCAGTGCTAGAGCCCCCCCCGGGACTAGCGGAACTGGGGGTACCGGGGAGCTGTTTTTT.

The table lists this clonotype with many counts. The chain carries TRBV27 and TRBJ1-4; D ambiguous. In germline, CDR1 is MNHEY, CDR2 SMNVEV (reference sequence). This CDR3 contains 14 residues. V lost 6 bases to trimming and J lost 7 bases, with 15 bases between them. For the CDR3, the DNA is TGTGCCAGCAGCTATACAGACGCCGTTGAAAAACTGTTTTTT. Its translation: CASSYTDAVEKLFF.

V gene TRBV21-1 combines with J gene TRBJ2-1; the DNA was not compared with TRBD1, the D call given in the table. TRBV21-1 is classified as a pseudogene. This CDR3 is 16 amino acids long. CDR3 in amino acids: CASSLPQGGDFNEQFF. Written as DNA, the CDR3 is TGTGCCAGCAGCCTGCCCCAAGGGGGGGACTTCAATGAGCAGTTCTTC.

This clonotype was seen many times. The J gene is TRBJ1-2, the V gene TRBV5-1; 7 positions match TRBD1. The CDR3 runs 13 residues. Germline V gene lookup returns CDR1 SGHRS and CDR2 YFSETQ. V lost 1 base and J lost 7; bases outside the gene matches: 4. In nucleotides, the CDR3 is TGCGCCAGCAGCTTGTCAGGGGGTGGTGGCTACACCTTC. Translating gives CASSLSGGGGYTF.

This clonotype was recorded a few times. The V and J genes are TRBV6-6 and TRBJ1-5; D perhaps matches TRBD1 (5 bases). Germline values: CDR1 MNHNY, CDR2 SVGAGI (reference sequence). The CDR3 runs to 12 residues. Trimming left V 11 bases short and J 8 bases short, with 16 bases between. CDR3 protein: CAGHDPGEPQHF. CDR3 in DNA: TGTGCCGGACACGACCCGGGTGAGCCCCAGCATTTT.

This clonotype was seen at least ten times. The chain uses TRBV20-1 and TRBJ2-1; TRBD2 agrees at 10 bases. The trim removed 0 bases at V and 7 bases at J, leaving 6 bases unmatched. This CDR3 comprises 15 residues. Germline CDR1 reads DFQATT; CDR2 reads SNEGSKA (reference sequence). In DNA form, the CDR3 reads TGCAGTGCTAGAGATCCCAGCGGGGGGGAAAATGAGCAGTTCTTC. It encodes CSARDPSGGENEQFF.

This clonotype has ten or more counts. The gene calls are TRBV11-1 and TRBJ2-5, with 9 bases identical to TRBD2. This CDR3 is built from 18 residues. The germline V gene encodes CDR1 SGHAT and CDR2 FQDESV (reference sequence). V lost 3 bases to trimming and J lost 0 bases; unmatched junction nucleotides: 11. The CDR3 loop is CASSLRSGRRLYQETQYF. CDR3 in DNA: TGTGCCAGCAGCTTGAGGAGCGGGAGGAGACTGTACCAAGAGACCCAGTACTTC.

This clonotype was recorded at least ten times. The gene calls are TRBV15 and TRBJ2-6; D is possibly TRBD2 (6 bases). V lost 0 bases and J 6 bases, leaving 18 bases between the germline ends. This CDR3 has 18 amino acids. Germline values: CDR1 LNHNV, CDR2 YYDKDF (reference sequence). This CDR3 reads CATSRDGGFGRVANVLTF. The CDR3 DNA reads TGTGCCACCAGCAGAGATGGGGGGTTTGGCAGGGTGGCCAACGTCCTGACTTTC.

J is TRBJ2-7 and V is TRBV4-1; D gene uncertain. This CDR3 is built from 15 residues. Deletions cut 1 base from V and 3 bases from J, with 13 bases between. Germline V gives CDR1 MGHRA, CDR2 YSYEKL. This CDR3 reads CASSQVLVDLYEQYF. The CDR3 region has the DNA TGCGCCAGCAGCCAAGTTCTGGTGGACCTCTACGAGCAGTACTTC.

This clonotype was detected ten times or more. The rearrangement joins TRBV7-6 to TRBJ1-2; D perhaps matches TRBD1 (6 bases). Germline V gene sequence: CDR1 SGHVS, CDR2 FNYEAQ. The CDR3 runs 15 residues. Trimming cost V 5 bases and J 4 bases, with 17 bases left between them. The DNA for the CDR3 is TGTGCCAGCAGCCCCCCGGGGGGCTCTCCCTATGGCTACACCTTC. This codes for CASSPPGGSPYGYTF.

This clonotype was counted many times. The CDR3 bases are TGTGCCAGCAGGACAGGAGGGAGCACTGAAGCTTTCTTT. Its translation: CASRTGGSTEAFF. The chain links TRBV6-5 to TRBJ1-1; D is perhaps TRBD1 (6 bases). Germline-derived CDR1 and CDR2 are MNHEY and SVGAGI. The CDR3 length is 13 residues. Trimming removed 6 bases from V and 4 bases from J, with 12 bases in between.

This clonotype was seen repeatedly, ten times or more. V is TRBV7-6 and J is TRBJ2-3, with D hard to call. CDR3 length equals 15 residues. V was trimmed by 1 base and J by 4 bases, leaving 12 bases between them. Germline CDR1 and CDR2: SGHVS and FNYEAQ. The CDR3 DNA sequence: TGTGCCAGCAGCTTAGTAACTATAACTTCAGATACGCAGTATTTT. It yields the protein CASSLVTITSDTQYF.